A selection of T cell receptor beta chains follows, all from one sample in a study of STAT5B mutations in CD4+ large granular lymphocyte leukemia. Sequencing was performed with immunoSEQ multiplex PCR; in TCRdb, only in-frame clones are kept and a portion is missing. Altogether about 30,000 clones are present, less than 85% being singletons, with the ten largest covering 3% to 3.5%. The specimen sequenced was CD4+ T cells from blood buffy coats. The source is a human donor in good health. CDR3s leave out the opening cysteine and the closing phenylalanine or tryptophan. D genes are given only for firm matches.

j_call: TRBJ2-5; d_call: TRBD2; v_call: TRBV5-8; cdr3_aa: ASSSGLAGRQETQY
j_call: TRBJ2-7; d_call: NA; v_call: TRBV7-2; cdr3_aa: ASSDSSEQY
j_call: TRBJ2-7; d_call: NA; v_call: TRBV21-1; cdr3_aa: ASNCLAVLPYEQY
j_call: TRBJ2-7; d_call: NA; v_call: TRBV5-6; cdr3_aa: ASSRGLWGLN
j_call: TRBJ2-2; d_call: NA; v_call: TRBV11-3; cdr3_aa: ASSLDWPTFTGELF
j_call: TRBJ2-3; d_call: TRBD2; v_call: TRBV2; cdr3_aa: ASSEGLGAPDTQY
j_call: TRBJ1-1; d_call: NA; v_call: TRBV4-1; cdr3_aa: ASSQQDTKGTEAF
j_call: TRBJ2-5; d_call: NA; v_call: TRBV2; cdr3_aa: ASSVGRQETQY
j_call: TRBJ2-7; d_call: NA; v_call: TRBV7-9; cdr3_aa: ASSSTYEQY
j_call: TRBJ2-2; d_call: TRBD1; v_call: TRBV7-6; cdr3_aa: ASRAGGVTGELF
j_call: TRBJ2-1; d_call: NA; v_call: TRBV6-4; cdr3_aa: ASSVGGAPHNEQF
j_call: TRBJ1-5; d_call: NA; v_call: TRBV15; cdr3_aa: ATSWGAGSNQPQH
j_call: TRBJ2-1; d_call: NA; v_call: TRBV2; cdr3_aa: ASRRGTSISEQF
j_call: TRBJ2-7; d_call: TRBD1; v_call: TRBV5-4; cdr3_aa: ASSGTGALHTYEQY
j_call: TRBJ2-3; d_call: TRBD1; v_call: TRBV4-2; cdr3_aa: ASSHGQGITDTQY
j_call: TRBJ2-5; d_call: TRBD2; v_call: TRBV6-1; cdr3_aa: ASSEVLAGETQY
j_call: TRBJ2-2; d_call: NA; v_call: TRBV5-6; cdr3_aa: ASSFVTPNTGELF
j_call: TRBJ1-3; d_call: NA; v_call: TRBV6-5; cdr3_aa: ASSYSRGSSGNTIY
j_call: TRBJ1-4; d_call: NA; v_call: TRBV7-9; cdr3_aa: ASSLARPDRTNEKLF
j_call: TRBJ1-5; d_call: NA; v_call: TRBV19; cdr3_aa: ASSIQGSNQPQH
j_call: TRBJ2-1; d_call: NA; v_call: TRBV18; cdr3_aa: ASSPDASSYNEQF
j_call: TRBJ1-1; d_call: NA; v_call: TRBV5-8; cdr3_aa: ASSLGTRMNTEAF
j_call: TRBJ2-6; d_call: NA; v_call: TRBV27; cdr3_aa: ASSLAGGTGANVLT
j_call: TRBJ1-1; d_call: NA; v_call: TRBV19; cdr3_aa: ASSIGGTNTEAF